These 32 T cell receptor beta chains were all obtained from the same sample, sequenced in a study of blood T cell repertoires in COVID-19. This table comes from immunoSEQ multiplex PCR, and its TCRdb copy is limited to in-frame clones, with some not included. The table has 220,000 or so clones, around 84% seen once. Sample: peripheral blood. The receptors stem from a woman between 55 and 75 years old who had recovered from COVID-19.

The chain is built from TRBV9 and TRBJ1-3; no clear D gene. The CDR3 contains 15 residues. The V end lost 3 bases, the J end lost 0 bases, and 10 bases lay between the germline ends. Germline assignment: CDR1 SGDLS and CDR2 YYNGEE. The CDR3: CASSADGNSGNTIYF. DNA for the CDR3: TGTGCCAGCAGCGCCGACGGGAACTCTGGAAACACCATATATTTT.

The chain links TRBV6-1 to TRBJ2-3; the D is unclear. The CDR3 loop spans 13 amino acids. The germline gives CDR1 MNHNS, CDR2 SASEGT. V gave up 3 bases and J gave up 2 bases, with 6 bases separating them. The CDR3 here is CASSEVYTDTQYF. CDR3 DNA: TGTGCCAGCAGTGAGGTCTACACAGATACGCAGTATTTT.

In its sample, this clone was seen once. The chain couples TRBV3-1 (or the pseudogene TRBV3-2) to TRBJ1-2, with TRBD1 identical over 11 bases. Germline CDR1 and CDR2: LGHDT and YNNKEL (reference sequence). The CDR3 runs to 14 residues. The V gene end was trimmed by 4 bases and the J gene end by 7 bases; junction bases not matched to a gene: 5. CDR3 DNA sequence: TGTGCCAGCAGCCCGGACAGGGGGCGGGGTGGCTACACCTTC. It specifies CASSPDRGRGGYTF.

The rearrangement uses TRBV29-1 and TRBJ2-7; 8 positions match TRBD2. This CDR3 spans 14 amino acids. The junction had 4 bases not matched to a gene; V was cut back by 0 bases and J by 3 bases. In germline, CDR1 is SQVTM, CDR2 ANQGSEA. CDR3 DNA sequence: TGCAGCGTTGAAGAAGGGAGCGGGGGCTACGAGCAGTACTTC. Residues: CSVEEGSGGYEQYF.

The rearrangement links TRBV3-1 (or the pseudogene TRBV3-2) to TRBJ1-1; the D gene is possibly TRBD1 (5 bases). V lost 6 bases, J lost 4 bases, and 12 bases lay in between. Germline V CDR1 and CDR2: LGHDT, YNNKEL (reference sequence). The CDR3 extends over 13 amino acids. The CDR3 sequence: CASRRGPGTEAFF. The CDR3 nucleotides are TGTGCCAGCAGGCGGGGACCGGGCACTGAAGCTTTCTTT.

The gene calls are TRBV19 and TRBJ1-3; a possible D gene is TRBD1 (5 bases). This CDR3 region has 16 residues. Germline-derived CDR1 and CDR2 are LNHDA and SQIVND (reference sequence). V dropped 7 bases and J dropped 0 bases, with 16 bases sitting between them. The CDR3 DNA follows: TGTGCCAGTAACTCGCAGGGCCGGTACTCTGGAAACACCATATATTTT. It codes for CASNSQGRYSGNTIYF.

The chain recombines TRBV4-1 with TRBJ1-3, with D possibly TRBD1 on 6 matching bases. V lost 4 bases to trimming and J lost 9 bases, with 16 bases between them. CDR1 is MGHRA, CDR2 YSYEKL, per germline. This CDR3 comprises 14 residues. Here the CDR3 DNA reads TGCGCCAGCAGCCTCTTGGACAGAGTAGGCACCATATATTTT. Protein: CASSLLDRVGTIYF.

J is TRBJ2-3 and V is TRBV4-3; no firm D call. CDR3 length: 15 amino acids. Germline V gene lookup returns CDR1 LGHNA and CDR2 YSLEER. With 1 base removed from V and 5 bases from J, the gap between germline ends came to 13 bases. The CDR3 DNA reads TGCGCCAGCAGCCAAGGTCTTGGGCCAGGAGATACGCAGTATTTT. Encoded protein: CASSQGLGPGDTQYF.

The rearrangement uses TRBV10-1 and TRBJ2-3, with 8 bases fitting TRBD2. The junction had 4 bases not matched to a gene; V was cut back by 8 bases and J by 6 bases. The CDR3 has 12 residues. Looked up from germline, CDR1 is WNHNN and CDR2 is SYGVQD (reference sequence). CDR3 DNA: TGCGCCAGCTCACCGGGGGGGGATACGCAGTATTTT. It yields the protein CASSPGGDTQYF.

In the case of this clone: The identical CDR3 is also encoded by other nucleotide sequences in the sample. The V call is TRBV18, the J call TRBJ1-5; D is unclear. Germline CDR1 reads KGHSH; CDR2 reads LQKENI. The CDR3 is 13 amino acids. Between the trimmed V and J ends, which lost 2 bases and 4 bases, there was a span of 6 bases. The CDR3: CASSPGENQPQHF. The DNA of the CDR3 is TGTGCCAGCTCACCAGGGGAGAATCAGCCCCAGCATTTT.

The V call is TRBV7-2, the J call TRBJ2-7; TRBD2 matches at 8 bases. The CDR3 sequence is 15 residues long. The germline V gene encodes CDR1 SGHTA and CDR2 FQGNSA. Trimming removed 1 base from V and 2 bases from J; junction bases left unmatched: 4. The CDR3 bases are TGTGCCAGCAGCTTAGTGGCGGGGGGAGCCTACGAGCAGTACTTC. Residues: CASSLVAGGAYEQYF.

CDR3 region: CSVGNRGEGYTF. As DNA, the CDR3 is TGCAGCGTTGGTAACAGGGGAGAGGGCTACACCTTC. This chain links TRBV29-1 with TRBJ1-2; 7 bases are a match to TRBD1. J gave up 8 bases and V 4 bases, and 7 bases lay outside the gene matches. CDR1 SQVTM and CDR2 ANQGSEA come from the germline V gene. The CDR3 is made up of 12 amino acids. The whole variable domain, filled in from reference TRBV29-1 and TRBJ1-2, reads SAVISQKPSRDICQRGTSLTIQCQVDSQVTMMFWYRQQPGQSLTLIATANQGSEATYESGFVIDKFPISRPNLTFSTLTVSNMSPEDSSIYLCSVGNRGEGYTFGSGTRLTVV.

The gene calls are TRBV4-2 and TRBJ2-5; 15 bases line up with TRBD2. The ends lost 4 bases at V and 4 bases at J; junction bases unmatched: 10. Germline CDR1 reads LGHNA; CDR2 reads YNFKEQ. This CDR3 spans 18 amino acids. CDR3 protein: CASSPDRTSGGAAETQYF. The CDR3 coding sequence is TGTGCCAGCAGCCCGGATAGGACTAGCGGGGGGGCCGCAGAGACCCAGTACTTC.

V usage is TRBV4-1 and J usage is TRBJ1-5; maybe TRBD1 (6 bases). Germline CDR1 reads MGHRA; CDR2 reads YSYEKL. Trimming shortened V by 3 bases and J by 5 bases, and 14 bases separated the two germline ends. There are 15 residues in the CDR3. In nucleotides, the CDR3 is TGCGCCAGCAGCCACCCTGACAGGAGCGATCAGCCCCAGCATTTT. Protein: CASSHPDRSDQPQHF.

V usage is TRBV4-2 and J usage is TRBJ2-6, with 9 bases that match TRBD2. J was trimmed by 1 base and V by 5 bases; bases with no gene match: 6. The length of the CDR3 is 17 residues. The V gene's germline CDR1 is LGHNA and CDR2 YNFKEQ. The CDR3, as DNA: TGTGCCAGCAGCGTAGCGGGGGAGCCTTCTGGGGCCAACGTCCTGACTTTC. Translated, it gives CASSVAGEPSGANVLTF.

This rearrangement joins TRBV4-3 to TRBJ2-1; TRBD1 is a possible D gene (6 bases). The germline CDR1 and CDR2 sequences are LGHNA and YSLEER. The CDR3 sequence is 17 residues long. The V gene lost 3 bases and the J gene lost 3 bases, with 18 bases spanning the gap. CDR3 DNA: TGCGCCAGCAGCCACTCTATAGGACAGACCCTCTACAATGAGCAGTTCTTC. It translates to CASSHSIGQTLYNEQFF.

This clone showed up just once. The chain couples TRBV3-1 (or the pseudogene TRBV3-2) to TRBJ2-7, with TRBD1 identical over 8 bases. Per the germline V gene, CDR1 is LGHDT and CDR2 is YNNKEL (reference sequence). The length of the CDR3 is 15 residues. J was trimmed by 5 bases and V by 2 bases; bases with no gene match: 8. The CDR3 sequence is CASSQRTDRGDEQYF. In DNA form, the CDR3 reads TGTGCCAGCAGCCAACGGACCGACAGGGGTGACGAGCAGTACTTC.

The chain combines TRBV10-3 with TRBJ2-5, with D perhaps TRBD2 (7 bases). The V and J ends lost 8 bases and 5 bases respectively, with 21 bases between them. The CDR3 has 15 amino acids. CDR1 is ENHRY, CDR2 SYGVKD, per germline. This CDR3 is CAIGGGGRPGETQYF. In nucleotides, the CDR3 is TGTGCCATCGGGGGGGGCGGGCGCCCCGGGGAGACCCAGTACTTC.

This rearrangement joins TRBV5-1 to TRBJ2-7; a possible D gene is TRBD2 (5 bases). Trimming removed 4 bases from V and 2 bases from J, with 10 bases in between. Germline V gene lookup returns CDR1 SGHRS and CDR2 YFSETQ. The CDR3 runs to 13 residues. CDR3 nucleotides: TGCGCCAGCAGCCTAACCGGGGCCTACGAGCAGTACTTC. It is translated as CASSLTGAYEQYF. Full variable domain (remainder filled in from reference TRBV5-1 and TRBJ2-7): KAGVTQTPRYLIKTRGQQVTLSCSPISGHRSVSWYQQTPGQGLQFLFEYFSETQRNKGNFPGRFSGRQFSNSRSEMNVSTLELGDSALYLCASSLTGAYEQYFGPGTRLTVT.

This sequence joins TRBV20-1 and TRBJ2-7; weak D call: TRBD1 (6 bases). The CDR3 runs 11 residues. Germline CDR1 DFQATT, CDR2 SNEGSKA (reference sequence). V was clipped by 5 bases and J by 3 bases, with 8 bases between them. CDR3 coding DNA: TGCAGTGCTGGACAGTTCTACGAGCAGTACTTC. This translates into CSAGQFYEQYF.

This clone was seen only once. V and J are TRBV5-1 and TRBJ1-2; D is uncertain. CDR1 SGHRS and CDR2 YFSETQ come from the germline V gene. This CDR3 spans 13 amino acids. The ends were cut back, 4 bases at V and 2 bases at J, with 9 bases in the middle. CDR3 amino acids: CASSVARNYGYTF. CDR3 bases: TGCGCCAGCAGCGTGGCCAGGAACTATGGCTACACCTTC.

The rearrangement links TRBV19 to TRBJ2-3, with TRBD1 matching 12 bases. This CDR3 is 14 amino acids long. The V gene's germline CDR1 is LNHDA and CDR2 SQIVND (reference sequence). V trimming: 8 bases; J trimming: 4 bases; junction bases outside the gene matches: 4. The DNA of the CDR3 is TGTGCCAGTCGGGACAGGGGGCGTGCAGATACGCAGTATTTT. Protein product: CASRDRGRADTQYF.

V gene TRBV7-8 combines with J gene TRBJ2-3; 8 bases map to TRBD2. The CDR3 is made up of 13 amino acids. The V gene's germline CDR1 is SGHVS and CDR2 FQNEAQ. The V segment lost 4 bases and the J segment 4 bases; nucleotides outside the gene matches: 1. The CDR3 nucleotides read TGTGCCAGCAGCTCGGGGGGGGCAGATACGCAGTATTTT. Translated: CASSSGGADTQYF.

The chain has TRBV11-2 and TRBJ1-1, with D tentatively TRBD1 (6 bases). Trimming cost V 2 bases and J 6 bases, with 10 bases left between them. The CDR3 consists of 13 residues. Per the germline V gene, CDR1 is SGHAT and CDR2 is FQNNGV. The CDR3 reads CASSLQGTSEAFF. The CDR3 coding sequence is TGTGCCAGCAGCTTACAGGGGACGTCTGAAGCTTTCTTT.

The V gene is TRBV2, the J gene TRBJ2-3, with a possible D match to TRBD1 (6 bases). This CDR3 spans 14 amino acids. Per the germline V gene, CDR1 is SNHLY and CDR2 is FYNNEI. Trimming stripped 2 bases from V and 6 bases from J, with 12 bases between. CDR3 nucleotide sequence: TGTGCCAGCAGTGAACTAGTAGGGGGTGATACGCAGTATTTT. This gives the protein CASSELVGGDTQYF.

Here the CDR3 reads CASSLLGLGPIGVGYNEQFF. The CDR3 nucleotides read TGTGCCAGCAGTTTATTAGGTCTTGGGCCTATAGGGGTGGGATACAATGAGCAGTTCTTC. The chain couples TRBV27 to TRBJ2-1; a weak D match, TRBD1 (5 bases). Germline loops: CDR1 MNHEY, CDR2 SMNVEV (reference sequence). This CDR3 is built from 20 residues. Trimming pared 1 base from V and 4 bases from J, leaving 26 bases between.

The V call is TRBV30, the J call TRBJ1-1; D is unclear. Germline values: CDR1 GTSNPN, CDR2 SVGIG (reference sequence). This CDR3 is 14 amino acids long. V dropped 4 bases and J dropped 0 bases, with 12 bases sitting between them. The CDR3 DNA follows: TGTGCCTGGACCCGAGGACTTTTGAACACTGAAGCTTTCTTT. This sequence encodes CAWTRGLLNTEAFF.

The rearrangement joins TRBV19 to TRBJ2-1, with 8 bases lining up with TRBD2. Per germline, CDR1 LNHDA and CDR2 SQIVND (reference sequence). The CDR3 has 19 residues. V shed 3 bases, J shed 6 bases, and the junction held 19 bases outside the gene matches. This CDR3 is CASSIQGLSRTSIFNEQFF. The DNA for the CDR3 is TGTGCCAGTAGTATTCAGGGCTTGAGCCGGACTAGCATTTTCAATGAGCAGTTCTTC. The entire variable domain, with the rest obtained from reference TRBV19 and TRBJ2-1, is as follows: DGGITQSPKYLFRKEGQNVTLSCEQNLNHDAMYWYRQDPGQGLRLIYYSQIVNDFQKGDIAEGYSVSREKKESFPLTVTSAQKNPTAFYLCASSIQGLSRTSIFNEQFFGPGTRLTVL.

This clone appeared a few times. The gene calls are TRBV12-5 and TRBJ2-7; no clear D gene. CDR3 size: 13 residues. Trimming cost V 1 base and J 6 bases, with 10 bases left between them. Germline CDR1 is LGHNT and CDR2 is FRNRAP. This CDR3 reads CASGLGTASEQYF. Written as DNA, the CDR3 is TGTGCTAGTGGTTTGGGTACAGCCTCCGAGCAGTACTTC. The full variable domain, completed using reference TRBV12-5 and TRBJ2-7, is DARVTQTPRHKVTEMGQEVTMRCQPILGHNTVFWYRQTMMQGLELLAYFRNRAPLDDSGMPKDRFSAEMPDATLATLKIQPSEPRDSAVYFCASGLGTASEQYFGPGTRLTVT.

V and J are TRBV21-1 and TRBJ2-3; the table's D call of TRBD1 was not tested on the DNA. TRBV21-1 is flagged as a pseudogene. This CDR3 comprises 16 residues. CDR3 DNA: TGTGCCAGCAGCAAAGGTCAGGCCGCCCCCACAGATACGCAGTATTTT. This gives the protein CASSKGQAAPTDTQYF.

V gene TRBV7-2 combines with J gene TRBJ1-6, with 7 bases that match TRBD1. Germline trimming cut 4 bases from V and 0 bases from J; bases unmatched to any gene: 12. Germline-derived CDR1 and CDR2 are SGHTA and FQGNSA. CDR3 size: 19 residues. The CDR3 reads CASSYRQGTTYSYNSPLHF. The CDR3, as DNA: TGTGCCAGCAGCTACCGACAGGGTACAACCTACTCCTATAATTCACCCCTCCACTTT.

This chain connects TRBV7-9 to TRBJ2-7; tentative D call: TRBD2 (6 bases). Germline V gene lookup returns CDR1 SEHNR and CDR2 FQNEAQ (reference sequence). Trimming removed 5 bases from V and 0 bases from J, with 14 bases in between. CDR3 size: 15 residues. The CDR3 DNA reads TGTGCCAGCAGCGGGGGGACCAGACTCTCCTACGAGCAGTACTTC. Residues: CASSGGTRLSYEQYF.